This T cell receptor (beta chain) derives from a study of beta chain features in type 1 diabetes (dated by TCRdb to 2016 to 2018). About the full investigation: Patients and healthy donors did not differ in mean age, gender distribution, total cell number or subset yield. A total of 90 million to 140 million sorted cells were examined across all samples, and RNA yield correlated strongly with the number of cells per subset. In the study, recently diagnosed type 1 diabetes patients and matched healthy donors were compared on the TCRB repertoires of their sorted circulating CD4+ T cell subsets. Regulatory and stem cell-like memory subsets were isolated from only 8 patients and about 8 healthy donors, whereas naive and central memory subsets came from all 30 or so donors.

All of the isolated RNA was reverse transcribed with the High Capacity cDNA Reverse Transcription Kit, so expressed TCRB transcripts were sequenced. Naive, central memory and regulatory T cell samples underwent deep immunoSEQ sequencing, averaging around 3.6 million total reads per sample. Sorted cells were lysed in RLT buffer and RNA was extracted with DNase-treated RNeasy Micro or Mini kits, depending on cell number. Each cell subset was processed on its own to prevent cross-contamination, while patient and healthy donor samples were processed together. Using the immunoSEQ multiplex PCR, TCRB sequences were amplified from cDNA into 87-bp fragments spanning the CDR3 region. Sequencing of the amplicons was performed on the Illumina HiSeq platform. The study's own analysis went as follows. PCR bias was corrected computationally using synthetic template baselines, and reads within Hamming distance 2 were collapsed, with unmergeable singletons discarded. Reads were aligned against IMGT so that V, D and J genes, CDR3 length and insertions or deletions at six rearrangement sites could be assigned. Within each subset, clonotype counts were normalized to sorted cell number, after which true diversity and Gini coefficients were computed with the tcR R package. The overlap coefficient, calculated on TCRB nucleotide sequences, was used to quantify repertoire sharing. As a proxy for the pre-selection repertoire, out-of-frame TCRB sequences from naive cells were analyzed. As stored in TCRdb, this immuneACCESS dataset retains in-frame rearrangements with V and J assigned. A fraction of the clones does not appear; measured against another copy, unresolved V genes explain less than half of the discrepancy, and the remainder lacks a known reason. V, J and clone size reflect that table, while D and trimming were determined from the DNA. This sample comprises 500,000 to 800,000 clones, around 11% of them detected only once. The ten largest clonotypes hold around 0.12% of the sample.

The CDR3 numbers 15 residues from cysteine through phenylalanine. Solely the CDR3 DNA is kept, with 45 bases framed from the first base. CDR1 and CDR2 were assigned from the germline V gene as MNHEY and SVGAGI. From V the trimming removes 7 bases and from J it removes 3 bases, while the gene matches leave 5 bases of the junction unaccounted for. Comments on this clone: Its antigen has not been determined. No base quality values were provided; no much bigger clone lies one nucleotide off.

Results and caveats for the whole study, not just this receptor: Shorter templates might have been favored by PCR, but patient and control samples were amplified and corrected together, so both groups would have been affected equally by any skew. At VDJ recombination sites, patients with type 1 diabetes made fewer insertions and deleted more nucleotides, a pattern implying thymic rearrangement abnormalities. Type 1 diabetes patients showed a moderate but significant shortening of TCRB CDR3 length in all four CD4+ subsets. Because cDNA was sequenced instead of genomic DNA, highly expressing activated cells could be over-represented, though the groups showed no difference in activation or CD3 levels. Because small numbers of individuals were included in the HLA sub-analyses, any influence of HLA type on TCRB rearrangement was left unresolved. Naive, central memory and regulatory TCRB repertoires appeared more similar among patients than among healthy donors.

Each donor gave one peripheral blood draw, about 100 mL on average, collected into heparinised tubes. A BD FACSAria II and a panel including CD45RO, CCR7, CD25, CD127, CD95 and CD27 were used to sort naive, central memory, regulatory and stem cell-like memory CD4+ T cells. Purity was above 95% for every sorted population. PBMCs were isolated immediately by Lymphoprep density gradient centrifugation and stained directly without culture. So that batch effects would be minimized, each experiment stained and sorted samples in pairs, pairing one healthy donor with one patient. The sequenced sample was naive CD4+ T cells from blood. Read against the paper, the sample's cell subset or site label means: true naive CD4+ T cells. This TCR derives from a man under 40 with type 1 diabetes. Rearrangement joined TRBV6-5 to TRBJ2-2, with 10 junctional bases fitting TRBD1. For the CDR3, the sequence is CASNRQGADTGELFF. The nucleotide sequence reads TGTGCCAGCAATCGACAGGGGGCGGACACCGGGGAGCTGTTTTTT.